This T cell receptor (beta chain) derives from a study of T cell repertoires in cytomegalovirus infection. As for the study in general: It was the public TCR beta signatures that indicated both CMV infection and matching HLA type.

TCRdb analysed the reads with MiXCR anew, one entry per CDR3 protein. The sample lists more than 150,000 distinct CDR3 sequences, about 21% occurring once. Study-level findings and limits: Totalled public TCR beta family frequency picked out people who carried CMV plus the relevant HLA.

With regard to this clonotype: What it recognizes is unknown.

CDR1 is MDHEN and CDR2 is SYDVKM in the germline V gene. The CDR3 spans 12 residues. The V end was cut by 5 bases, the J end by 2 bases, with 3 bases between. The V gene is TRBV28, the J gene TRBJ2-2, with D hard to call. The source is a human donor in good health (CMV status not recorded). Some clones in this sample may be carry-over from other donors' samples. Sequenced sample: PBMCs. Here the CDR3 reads CASSGNTGELFF. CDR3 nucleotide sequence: TGTGCCAGCAGTGGTAACACCGGGGAGCTGTTTTTT.